This T cell receptor (beta chain) was profiled in a study of shared clonotypes between healthy human individuals. Assay: immunoSEQ multiplex PCR; the TCRdb copy retains only in-frame clones and omits some. The repertoire holds about 960,000 clones, with 60% to 85% as singletons. The sequence was obtained from a young man in good health. The sequenced sample consisted of memory CD4+ T cells sorted from blood. Noted subset: CD45RA-negative fraction.

For the CDR3, the DNA is TGTGCCAGCAGTCCCCTCCGACGCTATGGCTACACCTTC. Amino acids: CASSPLRRYGYTF. This chain joins TRBV28 and TRBJ1-2, with D unclear. The CDR3 length is 13 residues. Trimming pared 5 bases from V and 4 bases from J, leaving 11 bases between. CDR1 MDHEN and CDR2 SYDVKM come from the germline V gene.